This TCR beta chain was profiled in a study of T cells in Graves' hyperthyroidism and ophthalmopathy. This clonotype was detected ten times or more. The CDR3 has 14 amino acids. CDR1 and CDR2 (germline): DFQATT, SNEGSKA (reference sequence). V was clipped by 1 base and J by 2 bases; unmatched bases: 1. Amplified regions were TCR beta CDR3 sequences from RNA transcripts. Using the HTBI primer set, a first-round RT-PCR was run on the TCR CDR3. MiXCR was run by TCRdb on the multiplex PCR reads, yielding one entry per CDR3 protein. The sample yields 500,000 or so distinct CDR3 sequences, more than 15% seen once.

Sample: blood. The chain joins TRBV20-1 to TRBJ1-2; 10 bases line up with TRBD1. The receptor's source is a woman aged 25 to 45 with Graves' ophthalmopathy. This chain's CDR3 is CSARVDRGNYGYTF. The CDR3 bases are TGCAGTGCTAGAGTGGACAGGGGGAACTATGGCTACACCTTC.